These 14 T cell receptor beta chains originate from one sample sequenced in a study of T cells in Graves' hyperthyroidism and ophthalmopathy. The investigators amplified TCR beta CDR3 regions from RNA transcripts. During a first-round RT-PCR of the TCR CDR3, the HTBI primer set was used. A single record per CDR3 protein comes from TCRdb applying MiXCR to the multiplex PCR reads. This sample carries around 690,000 distinct CDR3 sequences, around a sixth of them seen once, and the ten largest clones take roughly a sixth. Sequenced material: blood. The receptors stem from a man aged 50-59 years with Graves' hyperthyroidism.

Of note for this clonotype: One end of the junction varies from germline; a read error may be responsible. The chain couples TRBV30 to TRBJ2-4; 9 bases map to TRBD1. Germline V gene data show CDR1 as GTSNPN and CDR2 as SVGIG (reference sequence). The CDR3 extends over 14 amino acids. The CDR3 is CAWSVQGAKDIRYF. DNA of the CDR3: TGTGCCTGGAGTGTACAGGGGGCTAAGGACATTCGGTACTTC.

This clonotype was recorded at least ten times. For the CDR3, the DNA is TGTGCCAGCAGTTACACAGGGCACAACTATGGCTACACCTTC. Protein product: CASSYTGHNYGYTF. J is TRBJ1-2 and V is TRBV6-5; D might be TRBD1 (6 bases). The CDR3 is made up of 14 amino acids. CDR1 and CDR2 from the germline V gene are MNHEY and SVGAGI. Trimming pared 2 bases from V and 2 bases from J, leaving 9 bases between.

This clonotype was recorded a few times. The chain recombines TRBV6-1 with TRBJ1-2; D not resolved. The CDR3 runs 12 residues. CDR1 MNHNS and CDR2 SASEGT come from the germline V gene. Trimming removed 8 bases at V and 7 bases at J, with 14 bases between. CDR3 coding DNA: TGTGCCAGCGTAACTGGGGTCGGTGGCTACACCTTC. Translation gives CASVTGVGGYTF.

The gene calls are TRBV4-1 and TRBJ2-1; D is perhaps TRBD2 (5 bases). The CDR3 covers 15 residues. Germline-derived CDR1 and CDR2 are MGHRA and YSYEKL. V gave up 0 bases and J gave up 0 bases, with 6 bases separating them. For the CDR3, the DNA is TGCGCCAGCAGCCAAGAAGGGAGCTCCTACAATGAGCAGTTCTTC. This codes for CASSQEGSSYNEQFF.

CDR3 bases: TGTGCCAGCGGCATTTGGGCAGCAGTGTCTGAAAAACTGTTTTTT. The encoded protein is CASGIWAAVSEKLFF. The chain links TRBV2 to TRBJ1-4; D unresolved. This CDR3 region has 15 residues. Between the trimmed V and J ends, which lost 8 bases and 7 bases, there was a span of 20 bases. Germline lookup yields CDR1 SNHLY and CDR2 FYNNEI.

A few counts support this clonotype. A much larger clonotype is one base distant, so this may be a read error. V usage is TRBV2 and J usage is TRBJ2-4; 8 nucleotides align to TRBD1. Germline loops: CDR1 SNHLY, CDR2 FYNNEI. The CDR3 is 14 amino acids. Here the CDR3 DNA reads TGTGCCAGCAGTACTCGGACAGGGAGAAACACTCAGTACTTC. Translating gives CASSTRTGRNTQYF.

This clonotype has a handful of counts. This sequence joins TRBV7-9 and TRBJ2-7; no clear D gene. Germline CDR1 SEHNR, CDR2 FQNEAQ (reference sequence). The CDR3 has 12 residues. V dropped 5 bases and J dropped 6 bases, with 11 bases sitting between them. CDR3 residues: CASSTAFGEQYF. The DNA for the CDR3 is TGTGCCAGCAGCACAGCCTTCGGCGAGCAGTACTTC.

This clonotype was observed at least ten times. The gene calls are TRBV6-5 and TRBJ2-7; D call uncertain. Per the germline V gene, CDR1 is MNHEY and CDR2 is SVGAGI. CDR3 size: 14 residues. Deletions cut 2 bases from V and 3 bases from J, with 11 bases between. DNA of the CDR3: TGTGCCAGCAGTTACCCTTCTACCCACTACGAGCAGTACTTC. Translated, it gives CASSYPSTHYEQYF.

This clonotype showed up many times. The rearrangement links TRBV28 to TRBJ1-3, with D perhaps TRBD1 (6 bases). The CDR3 spans 15 residues. Germline CDR1 and CDR2: MDHEN and SYDVKM. Trimming cost V 10 bases and J 1 base, with 17 bases left between them. CDR3 DNA: TGTGCCACTCGACAGGCTCGACGGTCTGGAAACACCATATATTTT. It encodes CATRQARRSGNTIYF.

In this sample, this clonotype turned up a few times. The chain has TRBV15 and TRBJ1-5; the D is unclear. V was trimmed by 2 bases and J by 7 bases, leaving 9 bases between them. The CDR3 covers 13 residues. Germline CDR1 reads LNHNV; CDR2 reads YYDKDF (reference sequence). The DNA of the CDR3 is TGTGCCACCAGCAGATGGGGAGGACAGCCCCAGCATTTT. Translated: CATSRWGGQPQHF.

This clonotype was counted between two and nine times. This may come from a read error, since a much larger clone is one base off. The chain employs TRBV2 and TRBJ2-1; TRBD2 aligns across 9 bases. Per the germline V gene, CDR1 is SNHLY and CDR2 is FYNNEI. The CDR3 runs 15 residues. The V and J ends lost 3 bases and 4 bases, in that order; junction bases with no gene match: 4. CDR3 protein: CASSEGRGGYNEQFF. The CDR3 DNA reads as TGTGCCAGCAGTGAGGGGCGGGGGGGGTACAATGAGCAGTTCTTC.

This clonotype was recorded at least ten times. V and J are TRBV20-1 and TRBJ1-4; 8 bases line up with TRBD1. CDR1 and CDR2 (germline): DFQATT, SNEGSKA (reference sequence). V was clipped by 5 bases and J by 12 bases; unmatched bases: 8. This CDR3 is 12 amino acids long. The DNA of the CDR3 is TGCAGTGCTGACGACAGGGGAGGAGAACTGTTTTTT. Encoded protein: CSADDRGGELFF.

The rearrangement joins TRBV7-9 to TRBJ2-7, with D uncertain. Trimming left V 4 bases short and J 5 bases short, with 12 bases between. The CDR3 covers 13 residues. Germline V gives CDR1 SEHNR, CDR2 FQNEAQ (reference sequence). The CDR3 DNA reads TGTGCCAGCAGCTCCCTCCCGTACAACGAGCAGTACTTC. It yields the protein CASSSLPYNEQYF. Drawing the rest from reference TRBV7-9 and TRBJ2-7, the complete variable domain is DTGVSQNPRHKITKRGQNVTFRCDPISEHNRLYWYRQTLGQGPEFLTYFQNEAQLEKSRLLSDRFSAERPKGSFSTLEIQRTEQGDSAMYLCASSSLPYNEQYFGPGTRLTVT.

As for this clonotype: One junction end disagrees with the germline gene, perhaps due to a read error. The CDR3 DNA is TGCGCCAGCAGCTTGGTACAGGGGACTGGGTACGAGCACTACTTC. It yields the protein CASSLVQGTGYEHYF. V usage is TRBV5-1 and J usage is TRBJ2-7; a weak D match, TRBD1 (7 bases). This CDR3 is built from 15 residues. Looked up from germline, CDR1 is SGHRS and CDR2 is YFSETQ.